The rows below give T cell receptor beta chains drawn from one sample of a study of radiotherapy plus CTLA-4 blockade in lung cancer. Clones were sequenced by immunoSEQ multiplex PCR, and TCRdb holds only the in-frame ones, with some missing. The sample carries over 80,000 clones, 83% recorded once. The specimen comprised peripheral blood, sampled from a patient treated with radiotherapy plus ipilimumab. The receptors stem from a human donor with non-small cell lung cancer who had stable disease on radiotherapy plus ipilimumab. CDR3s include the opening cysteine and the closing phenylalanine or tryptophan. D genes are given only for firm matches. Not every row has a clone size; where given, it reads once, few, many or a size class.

cdr3_nt: TGTGCCAGCAGCCATCGACAGGTTTCCTACGAGCAGTACTTC; cdr3_aa: CASSHRQVSYEQYF; v_call: TRBV13; j_call: TRBJ2-7; d_call: -; clone_size: -
cdr3_nt: TGTGCCAGCTCACCCGGGACAGGATCGAATCAGCCCCAGCATTTT; cdr3_aa: CASSPGTGSNQPQHF; v_call: TRBV18; j_call: TRBJ1-5; d_call: TRBD1; clone_size: -
cdr3_nt: TGTGCCATCGAAACAGAGGGGGGCGAGCAGTACTTC; cdr3_aa: CAIETEGGEQYF; v_call: TRBV10-3; j_call: TRBJ2-7; d_call: -; clone_size: -
cdr3_nt: TGTGCCTGGAGTGTAGGTGGCGGCTACTCCTACGAGCAGTACTTC; cdr3_aa: CAWSVGGGYSYEQYF; v_call: TRBV30; j_call: TRBJ2-7; d_call: -; clone_size: -
cdr3_nt: TGTGCCAGCAGCTTAGGGGGCGGAGGAATTAGCAATCAGCCCCAGCATTTT; cdr3_aa: CASSLGGGGISNQPQHF; v_call: TRBV7-6; j_call: TRBJ1-5; d_call: -; clone_size: few
cdr3_nt: TGTGCCAGCAGCTCTAACACAGGGCAGTTAGGCGGGGAGCTGTTTTTT; cdr3_aa: CASSSNTGQLGGELFF; v_call: TRBV7-3; j_call: TRBJ2-2; d_call: -; clone_size: -
cdr3_nt: TGTGCCAGCAGCCCGAAGACTGACCACCTAAGCACAGATACGCAGTATTTT; cdr3_aa: CASSPKTDHLSTDTQYF; v_call: TRBV7-9; j_call: TRBJ2-3; d_call: -; clone_size: -
cdr3_nt: TGTGCCAGCAGCTTAGGGGCGGGGAACTATGGCTACACCTTC; cdr3_aa: CASSLGAGNYGYTF; v_call: TRBV11-2; j_call: TRBJ1-2; d_call: -; clone_size: -
cdr3_nt: TGTGCCAGCAGTTCGGACGGATTCCTACCTTACGCGAACACCGGGGAGCTGTTTTTT; cdr3_aa: CASSSDGFLPYANTGELFF; v_call: TRBV27; j_call: TRBJ2-2; d_call: -; clone_size: -
cdr3_nt: TGTGCCAGCAGTGAATCTGGCAGGGTTTTAGGCTACACCTTC; cdr3_aa: CASSESGRVLGYTF; v_call: TRBV25-1; j_call: TRBJ1-2; d_call: -; clone_size: -
cdr3_nt: TGTGCCAGCAGCTTAATCGCAACAGATACGCAGTATTTT; cdr3_aa: CASSLIATDTQYF; v_call: TRBV7-3; j_call: TRBJ2-3; d_call: -; clone_size: -
cdr3_nt: TGCGCCAGCAGCACCAAGATGCCCGGGACGGACTCCTACGAGCAGTACTTC; cdr3_aa: CASSTKMPGTDSYEQYF; v_call: TRBV5-1; j_call: TRBJ2-7; d_call: -; clone_size: -
cdr3_nt: TGTGCCAGCAGTCTGACTAGCGGGGGGATGGATACGCAGTATTTT; cdr3_aa: CASSLTSGGMDTQYF; v_call: TRBV7-3; j_call: TRBJ2-3; d_call: TRBD2; clone_size: -
cdr3_nt: TGTGCCAGCACCAGTAGGAATTACTATGGCTACACCTTC; cdr3_aa: CASTSRNYYGYTF; v_call: TRBV28; j_call: TRBJ1-2; d_call: -; clone_size: -
cdr3_nt: TGCGCCAGCAGCCAGGAGTCCTATGGCTACACCTTC; cdr3_aa: CASSQESYGYTF; v_call: TRBV5-1; j_call: TRBJ1-2; d_call: -; clone_size: -
cdr3_nt: TGTGCCAGCAGCGGACAGTTGAACACTGAAGCTTTCTTT; cdr3_aa: CASSGQLNTEAFF; v_call: TRBV9; j_call: TRBJ1-1; d_call: -; clone_size: -
cdr3_nt: TGCGCCAGCAGGGGGACCTACGAGCAGTACTTC; cdr3_aa: CASRGTYEQYF; v_call: TRBV10-2; j_call: TRBJ2-7; d_call: -; clone_size: few